The rows below give T cell receptor beta chains drawn from one sample of a study of CD8 T cells in Susac syndrome. Each CDR3 protein gets one entry after TCRdb re-called the immunoSEQ multiplex PCR reads with MiXCR. The sample shows about 190,000 distinct CDR3 sequences, 85% to 95% of them seen only once. The sequenced sample consisted of CD8+ T cells from PBMCs. The receptors were sampled from a human donor with Susac syndrome. Both conserved end residues are part of each CDR3. Fields, in order: clone size, V gene, D gene, J gene, CDR3 DNA, CDR3 protein. D genes are given only for firm matches. Clone size, where shown, is once, few, many, or a class for clones that have expanded.

abundance: -
v_gene: TRBV28
d_gene: -
j_gene: TRBJ2-7
CDR3nt: TGTGCCAGCAGTTTTTTCTTGCCCAGGTCCCCAGGCCTAGCGAGCTCCTACGAGCAGTACTTC
CDR3aa: CASSFFLPRSPGLASSYEQYF

abundance: once
v_gene: TRBV27
d_gene: -
j_gene: TRBJ1-2
CDR3nt: TGTGCCAGCAGTTTAGGCAGAGCGGGAGGCTACACCTTC
CDR3aa: CASSLGRAGGYTF

abundance: -
v_gene: TRBV9
d_gene: TRBD2
j_gene: TRBJ2-1
CDR3nt: TGTGCCAGCAGCCCTATCGGACTAGCGGGATACAATGAGCAGTTCTTC
CDR3aa: CASSPIGLAGYNEQFF

abundance: -
v_gene: TRBV4-1
d_gene: -
j_gene: TRBJ2-3
CDR3nt: TGCGCCAGCAGTTATAGCGCTAGCACAGATACGCAGTATTTT
CDR3aa: CASSYSASTDTQYF

abundance: once
v_gene: TRBV15
d_gene: -
j_gene: TRBJ2-6
CDR3nt: TGTGCCACCAGCGGGGGGAGCTCTGGGGCCAACGTCCTGACTTTC
CDR3aa: CATSGGSSGANVLTF

abundance: -
v_gene: TRBV12-3/TRBV12-4
d_gene: -
j_gene: TRBJ2-3
CDR3nt: TGTGCCAGCAGTTGGGGACTCGAGAGATCCGATACGCAGTATTTT
CDR3aa: CASSWGLERSDTQYF

abundance: -
v_gene: TRBV28
d_gene: -
j_gene: TRBJ2-7
CDR3nt: TGTGCCAGCAGTTTGGGCAGGGGACCCTACGAGCAGTACTTC
CDR3aa: CASSLGRGPYEQYF

abundance: -
v_gene: TRBV15
d_gene: -
j_gene: TRBJ2-5
CDR3nt: TGTGCCACCACCGACCGGCTTTCAGAGACCCAGTACTTC
CDR3aa: CATTDRLSETQYF

abundance: -
v_gene: TRBV19
d_gene: -
j_gene: TRBJ1-1
CDR3nt: TGTGCCAGTAGTATTGGTGGGGCGAACACTGAAGCTTTCTTT
CDR3aa: CASSIGGANTEAFF

abundance: -
v_gene: TRBV29-1
d_gene: -
j_gene: TRBJ1-2
CDR3nt: TGCAGCGTTGGAGAGCAGGACGGCTATGGCTACACCTTC
CDR3aa: CSVGEQDGYGYTF

abundance: -
v_gene: TRBV2
d_gene: -
j_gene: TRBJ1-5
CDR3nt: TGTGCCAGCAGTGAATGGGGGGTGGCTCAGCCCCAGCATTTT
CDR3aa: CASSEWGVAQPQHF

abundance: -
v_gene: TRBV12-3/TRBV12-4
d_gene: TRBD1
j_gene: TRBJ2-5
CDR3nt: TGTGCCAGCAGTTCAGGGGGCTTGACCCAGTACTTC
CDR3aa: CASSSGGLTQYF

abundance: -
v_gene: TRBV3-1
d_gene: TRBD1
j_gene: TRBJ2-5
CDR3nt: TGTGCCAGCAGCCAAGATCAATTAGGCACTTCGACGGACAGGGCTAAAGAGACCCAGTACTTC
CDR3aa: CASSQDQLGTSTDRAKETQYF

abundance: -
v_gene: TRBV25-1
d_gene: -
j_gene: TRBJ2-5
CDR3nt: TGTGCCAGCAGTGGGGGGGTCCAAGAGACCCAGTACTTC
CDR3aa: CASSGGVQETQYF

abundance: -
v_gene: TRBV4-1
d_gene: -
j_gene: TRBJ2-7
CDR3nt: TGCGCCAGCAGCCCACACCCTGGGGAGCAGTACTTC
CDR3aa: CASSPHPGEQYF

abundance: -
v_gene: TRBV20-1
d_gene: -
j_gene: TRBJ1-1
CDR3nt: TGCAGTGCTAGATCCGAATTGAACACTGAAGCTTTCTTT
CDR3aa: CSARSELNTEAFF

abundance: -
v_gene: TRBV11-2
d_gene: -
j_gene: TRBJ2-4
CDR3nt: TGTGCCAGCAGCTTAGTGGGGGCCGCCAAAAACATTCAGTACTTC
CDR3aa: CASSLVGAAKNIQYF

abundance: -
v_gene: TRBV15
d_gene: TRBD2
j_gene: TRBJ2-1
CDR3nt: TGTGCCACCAGCAGAGCAGCGGGAGGAGAGTGGAATGAGCAGTTCTTC
CDR3aa: CATSRAAGGEWNEQFF

abundance: -
v_gene: TRBV9
d_gene: -
j_gene: TRBJ2-1
CDR3nt: TGTGCCAGCAGCGCCCCAATTAGTTCAGCCGAGCAGTTCTTC
CDR3aa: CASSAPISSAEQFF

abundance: -
v_gene: TRBV9
d_gene: TRBD2
j_gene: TRBJ2-7
CDR3nt: TGTGCCAGCAGCGTAGCCGGGGGGAACGGGCAGTACTTC
CDR3aa: CASSVAGGNGQYF

abundance: -
v_gene: TRBV18
d_gene: TRBD2
j_gene: TRBJ2-1
CDR3nt: TGTGCCAGCTCACCCGGACTAGCGGGGGGTGTCTACAATGAGCAGTTCTTC
CDR3aa: CASSPGLAGGVYNEQFF

abundance: -
v_gene: TRBV7-2
d_gene: -
j_gene: TRBJ2-1
CDR3nt: TGTGCCAGCAGCTTAGCGGGAGTTGAGCAGTTCTTC
CDR3aa: CASSLAGVEQFF

abundance: -
v_gene: TRBV7-2
d_gene: TRBD1
j_gene: TRBJ1-1
CDR3nt: TGTGCCAGCAGCTCGACAGGGACGTCGAACACTGAAGCTTTCTTT
CDR3aa: CASSSTGTSNTEAFF

abundance: -
v_gene: TRBV14
d_gene: TRBD1
j_gene: TRBJ2-7
CDR3nt: TGTGCCAGCAGCCAAGGAAGCCGAACAGGGGGGAAGTTCTACGAGCAGTACTTC
CDR3aa: CASSQGSRTGGKFYEQYF

abundance: -
v_gene: TRBV3-1
d_gene: -
j_gene: TRBJ2-7
CDR3nt: TGTGCCAGCAGCCAAGAATTGTTTAGGGGAACTAGCAGAACCTACGAGCAGTACTTC
CDR3aa: CASSQELFRGTSRTYEQYF

abundance: -
v_gene: TRBV4-1
d_gene: TRBD1
j_gene: TRBJ2-1
CDR3nt: TGCGCCAGCAGCCAAACGGACAGGAGCTCCTACAATGAGCAGTTCTTC
CDR3aa: CASSQTDRSSYNEQFF

abundance: -
v_gene: TRBV30
d_gene: -
j_gene: TRBJ1-2
CDR3nt: TGTGCCTGGGGATTCGACAGGTTTGGCTACACCTTC
CDR3aa: CAWGFDRFGYTF

abundance: -
v_gene: TRBV24-1
d_gene: -
j_gene: TRBJ1-5
CDR3nt: TGTGCCACCAGTGATTTCCTCAGCTATCAGCCCCAGCATTTT
CDR3aa: CATSDFLSYQPQHF

abundance: -
v_gene: TRBV27
d_gene: -
j_gene: TRBJ2-7
CDR3nt: TGTGCCAGCAGTTTATCACACGCCTCAACCTACGAGCAGTACTTC
CDR3aa: CASSLSHASTYEQYF

abundance: -
v_gene: TRBV10-3
d_gene: -
j_gene: TRBJ2-7
CDR3nt: TGTGCCATCAGTGGACAGGTAGGGGGAGAGCAGTACTTC
CDR3aa: CAISGQVGGEQYF

abundance: -
v_gene: TRBV28
d_gene: -
j_gene: TRBJ2-1
CDR3nt: TGTGCCAGCAGTCCTTATGTGGGTGAGCAGTTCTTC
CDR3aa: CASSPYVGEQFF

abundance: -
v_gene: TRBV5-6
d_gene: -
j_gene: TRBJ2-1
CDR3nt: TGTGCCAGCAGCTTGATGGGGGGGGGCCTGTACAATGAGCAGTTCTTC
CDR3aa: CASSLMGGGLYNEQFF

abundance: -
v_gene: TRBV7-8
d_gene: -
j_gene: TRBJ2-1
CDR3nt: TGTGCCAGCAGCTTCATTCTCGGTGTCGGCGGAAGGACCTACAATGAGCAGTTCTTC
CDR3aa: CASSFILGVGGRTYNEQFF

abundance: -
v_gene: TRBV9
d_gene: -
j_gene: TRBJ2-1
CDR3nt: TGTGCCAGCAGCGTAGATAGTCCCAATGAGCAGTTCTTC
CDR3aa: CASSVDSPNEQFF

abundance: -
v_gene: TRBV23-1
d_gene: -
j_gene: TRBJ2-3
CDR3nt: TGCGCCACCCCTGGGATAGTAAAAACAGATACGCAGTATTTT
CDR3aa: CATPGIVKTDTQYF

abundance: -
v_gene: TRBV30
d_gene: -
j_gene: TRBJ1-4
CDR3nt: TGTGCCTGGGGACGGGACTCAAATGAAAAACTGTTTTTT
CDR3aa: CAWGRDSNEKLFF

abundance: -
v_gene: TRBV3-1
d_gene: -
j_gene: TRBJ2-1
CDR3nt: TGTGCCAGCAGCCAAGATCAGGGGGGACACTCCTACAATGAGCAGTTCTTC
CDR3aa: CASSQDQGGHSYNEQFF

abundance: -
v_gene: TRBV2
d_gene: TRBD2
j_gene: TRBJ2-7
CDR3nt: TGTGCCAGCACGGCGGGAGGGTTGGCCTACGAGCAGTACTTC
CDR3aa: CASTAGGLAYEQYF

abundance: once
v_gene: TRBV6-5
d_gene: -
j_gene: TRBJ2-5
CDR3nt: TGTGCCAGCAGTTACTATGGGGGAGCAGAGACCCAGTACTTC
CDR3aa: CASSYYGGAETQYF

abundance: -
v_gene: TRBV4-1
d_gene: TRBD2
j_gene: TRBJ2-5
CDR3nt: TGCGCCAGCAGCCAAGAAGCGACTAGCGGGGGGCCATCTGGAGAGACCCAGTACTTC
CDR3aa: CASSQEATSGGPSGETQYF

abundance: -
v_gene: TRBV12-3/TRBV12-4
d_gene: -
j_gene: TRBJ2-2
CDR3nt: TGTGCCAGCATAGTTGAACAGAACACCGGGGAGCTGTTTTTT
CDR3aa: CASIVEQNTGELFF

abundance: -
v_gene: TRBV29-1
d_gene: -
j_gene: TRBJ1-2
CDR3nt: TGCAGCGTCAAGGAATATGGCTACACCTTT
CDR3aa: CSVKEYGYTF

abundance: -
v_gene: TRBV23-1
d_gene: -
j_gene: TRBJ2-1
CDR3nt: TGCGCCAGCAGTCAATCGGGAGGCCGGGATGAGCAGTTCTTC
CDR3aa: CASSQSGGRDEQFF

abundance: once
v_gene: TRBV29-1
d_gene: -
j_gene: TRBJ1-2
CDR3nt: TGCAGCGTTGAGGGGTCAGAACTTAACTATGGCTACACCTTC
CDR3aa: CSVEGSELNYGYTF

abundance: -
v_gene: TRBV13
d_gene: -
j_gene: TRBJ2-7
CDR3nt: TGTGCCAGCAGCTCCCTCCTTCCGGCCCCCTACGAGCAGTACTTC
CDR3aa: CASSSLLPAPYEQYF

abundance: -
v_gene: TRBV9
d_gene: TRBD2
j_gene: TRBJ2-3
CDR3nt: TGTGCCAGCAGCGGAAACGGGGGGGCCTCAAATACGCAGTATTTT
CDR3aa: CASSGNGGASNTQYF

abundance: few
v_gene: TRBV7-2
d_gene: -
j_gene: TRBJ2-6
CDR3nt: TGTGCCAGCAGAAGACGGCAGGGGGGTGCCCTGACTTTC
CDR3aa: CASRRRQGGALTF

abundance: once
v_gene: TRBV20-1
d_gene: TRBD2
j_gene: TRBJ2-2
CDR3nt: TGCAGTGCCCGGACGACTAGCGGGGGGGCCTACACCGGGGAGCTGTTTTTT
CDR3aa: CSARTTSGGAYTGELFF

abundance: -
v_gene: TRBV28
d_gene: -
j_gene: TRBJ1-5
CDR3nt: TGTGCCAGCAGTAACAGGGTAGGTCAGCCCCAGCATTTT
CDR3aa: CASSNRVGQPQHF

abundance: -
v_gene: TRBV4-1
d_gene: -
j_gene: TRBJ1-2
CDR3nt: TGCGCCAGCAACCCAAGTACAACAAACTATGGCTACACCTTC
CDR3aa: CASNPSTTNYGYTF

abundance: few
v_gene: TRBV6-2/TRBV6-3
d_gene: TRBD1
j_gene: TRBJ1-2
CDR3nt: TGTGCCAGCAGTAGAGGACAGGGGTACTATGGCTACACCTTC
CDR3aa: CASSRGQGYYGYTF

abundance: -
v_gene: TRBV27
d_gene: -
j_gene: TRBJ2-7
CDR3nt: TGTGCCAGCAGTACCTCCGGGACTCACTCCTACGAGCAGTACTTC
CDR3aa: CASSTSGTHSYEQYF

abundance: once
v_gene: TRBV28
d_gene: -
j_gene: TRBJ2-2
CDR3nt: TGTGCCAGAGCCCACGGGGAGCTGTTTTTT
CDR3aa: CARAHGELFF

abundance: -
v_gene: TRBV27
d_gene: TRBD1
j_gene: TRBJ2-5
CDR3nt: TGTGCCAGCACCTCCGACAGGGAGCGAGAGACCCAGTACTTC
CDR3aa: CASTSDRERETQYF

abundance: -
v_gene: TRBV25-1
d_gene: -
j_gene: TRBJ2-2
CDR3nt: TGTGCCAGCAGACCCGGGACAAACACCGGGGAGCTGTTTTTT
CDR3aa: CASRPGTNTGELFF

abundance: -
v_gene: TRBV5-1
d_gene: -
j_gene: TRBJ1-3
CDR3nt: TGCGCCAGCAGCTTGGGACAGCAAGCTACTAGCTCTGGAAACACCATATATTTT
CDR3aa: CASSLGQQATSSGNTIYF

abundance: -
v_gene: TRBV28
d_gene: -
j_gene: TRBJ2-3
CDR3nt: TGTGCCAGCAGTTTGTGGGGCAGGATAAGCACAGATACGCAGTATTTT
CDR3aa: CASSLWGRISTDTQYF